The T cell receptor (beta chain) under discussion was sequenced for a study of blood T cell repertoires in COVID-19. The CDR3 contains 14 residues. Trimming left V 0 bases short and J 4 bases short, with 9 bases between. Germline V lookup: CDR1 ENHRY, CDR2 SYGVKD. Generated by immunoSEQ multiplex PCR, the TCRdb table keeps only in-frame clones and is missing some. The data show over 250,000 clones, 75% to 90% seen once. The chain is built from TRBV10-3 and TRBJ1-2; D gene unclear. The source material was peripheral blood. This TCR came from a man over 45 with acute or convalescent COVID-19. CDR3 coding DNA: TGTGCCATCAGTGAGTCGGCGGGAATCTATGGCTACACCTTC. Translation gives CAISESAGIYGYTF.